This entry concerns a single T cell receptor (beta chain). The entry originates in a study of blood T cell repertoires in COVID-19. Study processing details: The assay estimated nucleated cells by amplifying reference gene primers. Generated by immunoSEQ multiplex PCR, the TCRdb table keeps only in-frame clones and is missing some. V and J calls and clone size are those listed in that table; D and trimming were worked out from the DNA. The sample holds about 210,000 clones, around 80% seen once. The junction had 19 bases not matched to a gene; V was cut back by 4 bases and J by 6 bases. Germline CDR1 reads GTSNPN; CDR2 reads SVGIG (reference sequence). CDR3 size: 17 residues.

The receptor comes from a man aged 45 to 65 with active or convalescent COVID-19. The specimen was peripheral blood. The chain is built from TRBV30 and TRBJ1-2; 8 positions agree with TRBD1. The DNA of the CDR3 is TGTGCCTGGAAAGGAGTTAGGCAGGGGGCGATTTCCGATGGCTACACCTTC. The encoded protein is CAWKGVRQGAISDGYTF.